This entry lists 19 T cell receptor beta chains sequenced from one sample in a study of T-cell reconstitution after alpha-beta-depleted transplantation in children. The authors prepared the TCRbeta library with unique molecular identifiers. TCRdb re-derived calls from the PCR reads in MiXCR, one entry per CDR3 protein. The table has almost 400,000 distinct CDR3 sequences, about a fifth seen once. The starting material was PBMCs from the stem cell graft donor, obtained from the stem cell graft. These receptors all stem from a human donor who donated a stem cell graft to a child with acute myeloid leukemia.

This clonotype was seen only once. The chain combines TRBV7-3 with TRBJ2-3; 9 nucleotides match TRBD2. CDR1 is SGHTA and CDR2 is FQGTGA in the germline V gene. The CDR3 covers 15 residues. V lost 6 bases, J lost 2 bases, and 6 bases stayed unmatched. CDR3 sequence (DNA): TGTGCCAGCAGACAGCGGGGGGACCCCACAGATACGCAGTATTTT. This translates into CASRQRGDPTDTQYF.

This clonotype was detected a few times. The CDR3 sequence: CASSSGGLGNQPQHF. DNA of the CDR3: TGTGCCAGCAGCTCAGGGGGATTGGGCAATCAGCCCCAGCATTTT. The chain recombines TRBV7-2 with TRBJ1-5; 7 bases are a match to TRBD1. CDR1 is SGHTA and CDR2 is FQGNSA in the germline V gene. This CDR3 has 15 residues. J was trimmed by 2 bases and V by 4 bases; bases with no gene match: 5.

The sample holds a few counts of this clonotype. The V gene is TRBV5-6, the J gene TRBJ1-2, with D hard to call. V was clipped by 7 bases and J by 6 bases, with 19 bases between them. Germline lookup yields CDR1 SGHDT and CDR2 YYEEEE. The length of the CDR3 is 14 residues. CDR3 coding DNA: TGTGCCAGCTTAGAAGCTTTGATTTCCGATGGCTACACCTTC. Protein: CASLEALISDGYTF.

This clonotype was picked up many times. The genes are TRBV29-1 and TRBJ2-7, with 8 bases fitting TRBD1. Germline CDR1 SQVTM, CDR2 ANQGSEA. Trimming at V came to 4 bases and at J to 3 bases, leaving 2 bases not matched to a gene. This CDR3 contains 12 residues. CDR3 sequence: CSVGTGRYEQYF. The CDR3 DNA follows: TGCAGCGTTGGGACAGGGCGCTACGAGCAGTACTTC.

This clonotype was counted ten times or more. This sequence joins TRBV20-1 and TRBJ2-3, with 10 bases matching TRBD1. The V gene's germline CDR1 is DFQATT and CDR2 SNEGSKA (reference sequence). Germline trimming cut 6 bases from V and 2 bases from J; bases unmatched to any gene: 5. CDR3 length: 14 residues. CDR3 region: CSATDRGSTDTQYF. As DNA, the CDR3 is TGCAGTGCAACGGACAGGGGGTCCACAGATACGCAGTATTTT.

V is TRBV12-3 or TRBV12-4 and J is TRBJ2-1, with D possibly TRBD1 on 5 matching bases. V was shortened by 3 bases and J by 9 bases, with 15 bases between the two germline ends. The CDR3 sequence is 14 residues long. The CDR3 loop reads CASSLGPVLAEQFF. In DNA form, the CDR3 reads TGTGCCAGCAGTTTGGGGCCAGTATTAGCTGAGCAGTTCTTC.

This clonotype showed up just a few times. J is TRBJ2-7 and V is TRBV5-1; D may be TRBD2 (6 bases). V shed 0 bases and J shed 2 bases, with 12 bases lying between them. Germline CDR1 is SGHRS and CDR2 is YFSETQ. This CDR3 region has 15 residues. The chain's CDR3 is CASSLELASAYEQYF. Written as DNA, the CDR3 is TGCGCCAGCAGCTTGGAACTAGCTAGTGCCTACGAGCAGTACTTC.

The chain employs TRBV29-1 and TRBJ2-5, with no clear D. Germline CDR1 is SQVTM and CDR2 is ANQGSEA. The V and J ends lost 5 bases and 2 bases respectively, with 15 bases between them. CDR3 length: 14 amino acids. The CDR3 nucleotides are TGCAGCGTTTCCGAACGGCCCCAACAAGAGACCCAGTACTTC. Encoded protein: CSVSERPQQETQYF. The whole variable domain, remainder taken from reference TRBV29-1 and TRBJ2-5, is SAVISQKPSRDICQRGTSLTIQCQVDSQVTMMFWYRQQPGQSLTLIATANQGSEATYESGFVIDKFPISRPNLTFSTLTVSNMSPEDSSIYLCSVSERPQQETQYFGPGTRLLVL.

This sequence joins TRBV5-1 and TRBJ2-6; D ambiguous. Trimming took off 4 bases at V and 1 base at J, with 9 bases between the two ends. Germline CDR1 and CDR2: SGHRS and YFSETQ. This CDR3 spans 15 amino acids. This chain's CDR3 is CASSPDVSGANVLTF. CDR3 nucleotide sequence: TGCGCCAGCAGCCCGGACGTTTCTGGGGCCAACGTCCTGACTTTC.

This sequence joins TRBV6-9 and TRBJ2-2; a weak D match, TRBD1 (6 bases). The CDR3 runs to 15 residues. The V and J ends lost 4 bases and 1 base respectively, with 10 bases between them. From germline, CDR1 is MNHGY and CDR2 SVAAGI. For the CDR3, the DNA is TGTGCCAGCAGTTCTGGGACAAAGAACACCGGGGAGCTGTTTTTT. It codes for CASSSGTKNTGELFF.

J is TRBJ2-7 and V is TRBV7-8, with D unclear. CDR3 length: 14 amino acids. The germline V and J ends were trimmed by 3 bases and 2 bases, with 11 bases remaining between them. Germline V gives CDR1 SGHVS, CDR2 FQNEAQ. The CDR3 spells CASSFTYGAYEQYF. The CDR3 DNA is TGTGCCAGCAGCTTTACATACGGAGCCTACGAGCAGTACTTC.

The chain recombines TRBV6-5 with TRBJ2-3; 8 positions match TRBD1. Per the germline V gene, CDR1 is MNHEY and CDR2 is SVGAGI. This CDR3 spans 13 amino acids. The V segment lost 7 bases and the J segment 5 bases; nucleotides outside the gene matches: 5. As DNA, the CDR3 is TGTGCCAGCATTTGGACAGGGAAAGATACGCAGTATTTT. It yields the protein CASIWTGKDTQYF.

This chain connects TRBV28 to TRBJ2-7; 10 positions match TRBD1. In germline, CDR1 is MDHEN, CDR2 SYDVKM. CDR3 length: 15 amino acids. The V and J ends lost 6 bases and 4 bases, in that order; junction bases with no gene match: 9. In DNA form, the CDR3 reads TGTGCCAGCAGCGGCGCCGGGACAGGGGATTACGAGCAGTACTTC. It translates to CASSGAGTGDYEQYF.

This clonotype was seen ten or more times. This chain uses TRBV3-1 with TRBJ2-7; possible D gene TRBD2, 6 bases. Germline V gene sequence: CDR1 LGHDT, CDR2 YNNKEL (reference sequence). CDR3 length: 13 residues. V lost 4 bases and J lost 6, with 13 bases in between. The CDR3 bases are TGTGCCAGCAGCCCCGGAGGGCCGTTCGAGCAGTACTTC. Its translation: CASSPGGPFEQYF.

This clonotype was seen more than once but under ten times. The V gene is TRBV20-1, the J gene TRBJ1-2; 8 positions match TRBD1. The germline V gene encodes CDR1 DFQATT and CDR2 SNEGSKA (reference sequence). V lost 2 bases, J lost 7 bases, and 12 bases stayed unmatched. The CDR3 runs 15 residues. In DNA form, the CDR3 reads TGCAGTGCTAGAACAGCACTAGGGACAGGAGGTGGCTACACCTTC. It is translated as CSARTALGTGGGYTF.

This clonotype has ten or more counts. The chain recombines TRBV12-3 or TRBV12-4 with TRBJ1-5, with D maybe TRBD1 (6 bases). V lost 5 bases, J lost 5 bases, and 16 bases lay in between. The CDR3 length is 15 residues. CDR3 amino acids: CASSPKGVGDQPQHF. In DNA form, the CDR3 reads TGTGCCAGCAGTCCAAAGGGGGTTGGTGATCAGCCCCAGCATTTT.

This clonotype was seen ten or more times. The J gene is TRBJ2-3, the V gene TRBV20-1; TRBD1 might be the D (5 bases). V was cut by 4 bases and J by 3 bases, with 14 bases left in between. Germline CDR1 DFQATT, CDR2 SNEGSKA (reference sequence). This CDR3 comprises 14 residues. CDR3 region: CSATDRRGTDTQYF. The CDR3 DNA reads as TGCAGTGCTACCGACAGAAGGGGAACAGATACGCAGTATTTT.

The V gene is TRBV6-2 or TRBV6-3, the J gene TRBJ1-1; tentatively, D is TRBD1 (5 bases). Germline CDR1 MNHEY, CDR2 SVGEGT. The CDR3 is made up of 16 amino acids. Trimming stripped 2 bases from V and 7 bases from J, with 20 bases between. The CDR3 DNA sequence: TGTGCCAGCAGTTACAAGGTTGGGGCCCCGGGAGGTGAAGCTTTCTTT. Translated: CASSYKVGAPGGEAFF.

The sample holds many counts of this clonotype. This sequence joins TRBV12-3 or TRBV12-4 and TRBJ2-7, with 8 nucleotides matching TRBD2. With 7 bases clipped from V and 6 bases from J, the junction kept 14 bases outside the gene matches. The CDR3 has 15 residues. CDR3 sequence reads: CASTSHGREVIEQYF. CDR3 sequence (DNA): TGTGCCAGCACCTCACACGGGCGGGAGGTAATCGAGCAGTACTTC.